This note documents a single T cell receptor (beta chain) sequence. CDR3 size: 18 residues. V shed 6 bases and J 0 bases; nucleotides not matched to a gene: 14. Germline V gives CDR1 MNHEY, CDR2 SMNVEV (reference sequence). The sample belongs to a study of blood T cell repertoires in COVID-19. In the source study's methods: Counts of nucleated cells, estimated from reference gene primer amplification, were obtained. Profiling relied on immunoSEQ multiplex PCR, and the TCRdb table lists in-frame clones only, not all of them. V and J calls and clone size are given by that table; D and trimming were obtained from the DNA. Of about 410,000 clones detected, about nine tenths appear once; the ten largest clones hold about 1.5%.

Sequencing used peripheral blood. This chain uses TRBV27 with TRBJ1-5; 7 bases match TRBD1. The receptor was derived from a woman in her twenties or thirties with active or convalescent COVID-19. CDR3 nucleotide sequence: TGTGCCAGCAGGACTCTACAGGGGCCGCGATATAGCAATCAGCCCCAGCATTTT. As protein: CASRTLQGPRYSNQPQHF.